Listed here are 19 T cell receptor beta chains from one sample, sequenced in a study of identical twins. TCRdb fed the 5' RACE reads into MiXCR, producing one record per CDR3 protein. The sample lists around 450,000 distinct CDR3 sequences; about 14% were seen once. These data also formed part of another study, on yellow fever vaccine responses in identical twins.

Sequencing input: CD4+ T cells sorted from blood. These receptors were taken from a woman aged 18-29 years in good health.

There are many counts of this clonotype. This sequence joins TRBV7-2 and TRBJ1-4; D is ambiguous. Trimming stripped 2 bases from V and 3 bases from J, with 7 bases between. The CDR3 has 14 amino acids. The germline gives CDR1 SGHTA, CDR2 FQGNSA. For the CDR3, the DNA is TGTGCCAGCAGCTTAATTGTATCTAATGAAAAACTGTTTTTT. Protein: CASSLIVSNEKLFF.

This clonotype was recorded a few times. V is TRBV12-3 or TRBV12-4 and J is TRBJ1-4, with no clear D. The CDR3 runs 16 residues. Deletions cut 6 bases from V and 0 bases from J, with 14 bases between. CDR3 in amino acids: CASSRSAAATNEKLFF. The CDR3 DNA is TGTGCCAGCAGCCGCTCCGCAGCAGCAACTAATGAAAAACTGTTTTTT.

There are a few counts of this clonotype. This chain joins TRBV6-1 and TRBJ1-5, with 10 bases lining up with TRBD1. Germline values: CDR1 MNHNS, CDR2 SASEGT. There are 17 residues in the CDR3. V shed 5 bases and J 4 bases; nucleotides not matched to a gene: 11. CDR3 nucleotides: TGTGCCAGCAGTCCCAACCGCCGGGACAGGGGTAATCAGCCCCAGCATTTT. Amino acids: CASSPNRRDRGNQPQHF.

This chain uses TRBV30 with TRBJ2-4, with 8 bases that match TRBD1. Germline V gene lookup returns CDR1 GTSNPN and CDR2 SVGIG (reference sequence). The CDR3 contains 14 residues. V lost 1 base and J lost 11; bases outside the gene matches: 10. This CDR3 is CAWSGGQGAFFQYF. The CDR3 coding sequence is TGTGCCTGGAGTGGAGGGCAGGGGGCCTTTTTTCAGTACTTC.

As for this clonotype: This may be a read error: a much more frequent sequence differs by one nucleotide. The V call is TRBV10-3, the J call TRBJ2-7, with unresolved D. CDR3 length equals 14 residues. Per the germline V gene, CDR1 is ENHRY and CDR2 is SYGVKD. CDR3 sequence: CAISESPRSYEQNF. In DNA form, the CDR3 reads TGTGCCATCAGTGAGTCGCCGAGGTCCTACGAGCAGAACTTC.

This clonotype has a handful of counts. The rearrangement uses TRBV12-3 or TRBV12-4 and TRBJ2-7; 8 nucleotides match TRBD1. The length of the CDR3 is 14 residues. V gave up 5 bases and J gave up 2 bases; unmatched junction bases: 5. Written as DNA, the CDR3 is TGTGCCAGCAGTCAAATACAGGGGGCCTACGAGCAGTACTTC. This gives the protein CASSQIQGAYEQYF.

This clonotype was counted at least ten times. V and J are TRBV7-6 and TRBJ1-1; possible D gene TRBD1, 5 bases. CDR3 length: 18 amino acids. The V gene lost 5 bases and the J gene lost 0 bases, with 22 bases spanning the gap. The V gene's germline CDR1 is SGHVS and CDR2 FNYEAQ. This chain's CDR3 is CASSPVQGTPTMNTEAFF. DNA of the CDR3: TGTGCCAGCAGCCCGGTGCAAGGGACCCCCACGATGAACACTGAAGCTTTCTTT.

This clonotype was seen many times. The CDR3 sequence is CASSLEASGRIEQYF. In DNA form, the CDR3 reads TGTGCCAGCAGCTTAGAGGCTAGCGGGAGAATCGAGCAGTACTTC. V usage is TRBV7-2 and J usage is TRBJ2-7; 10 nucleotides align to TRBD2. The CDR3 totals 15 residues. Germline V gives CDR1 SGHTA, CDR2 FQGNSA. Trimming removed 1 base from V and 6 bases from J; junction bases left unmatched: 6. The complete variable domain, with remaining parts taken from reference TRBV7-2 and TRBJ2-7, reads GAGVSQSPSNKVTEKGKDVELRCDPISGHTALYWYRQSLGQGLEFLIYFQGNSAPDKSGLPSDRFSAERTGGSVSTLTIQRTQQEDSAVYLCASSLEASGRIEQYFGPGTRLTVT.

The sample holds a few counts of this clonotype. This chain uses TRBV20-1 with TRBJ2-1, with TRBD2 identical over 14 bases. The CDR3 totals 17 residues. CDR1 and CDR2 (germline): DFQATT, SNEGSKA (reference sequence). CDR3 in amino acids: CCARDRPGLAGVEGGFF. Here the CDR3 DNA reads TGCTGCGCTAGAGACCGTCCGGGACTAGCGGGAGTCGAAGGGGGGTTCTTC.

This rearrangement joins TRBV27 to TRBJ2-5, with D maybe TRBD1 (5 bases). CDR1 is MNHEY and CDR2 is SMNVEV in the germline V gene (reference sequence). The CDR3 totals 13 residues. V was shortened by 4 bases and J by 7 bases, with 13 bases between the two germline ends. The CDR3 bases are TGTGCCAGCAGTTCAACCCAGGGCAGGACCCAGTACTTC. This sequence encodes CASSSTQGRTQYF.

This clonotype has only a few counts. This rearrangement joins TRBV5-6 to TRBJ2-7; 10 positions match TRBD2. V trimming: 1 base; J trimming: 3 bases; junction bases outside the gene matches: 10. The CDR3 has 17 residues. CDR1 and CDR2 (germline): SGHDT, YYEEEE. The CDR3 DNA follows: TGTGCCAGCAGCTTGAGGCCCTCGGGACTAGCGATCTACGAGCAGTACTTC. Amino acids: CASSLRPSGLAIYEQYF.

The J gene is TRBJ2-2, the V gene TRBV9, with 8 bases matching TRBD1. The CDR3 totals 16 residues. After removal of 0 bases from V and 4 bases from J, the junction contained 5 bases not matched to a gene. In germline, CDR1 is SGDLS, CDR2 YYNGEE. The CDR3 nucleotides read TGTGCCAGCAGCGTAGTGGACAGGGCTTTCACCGGGGAGCTGTTTTTT. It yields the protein CASSVVDRAFTGELFF.

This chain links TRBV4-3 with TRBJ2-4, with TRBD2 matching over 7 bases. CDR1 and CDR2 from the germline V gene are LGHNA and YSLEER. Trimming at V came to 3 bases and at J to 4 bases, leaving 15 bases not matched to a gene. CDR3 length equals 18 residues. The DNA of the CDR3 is TGCGCCAGCAGCCAGGGAGGGGCCATGAACCCATCAAAAAACATTCAGTACTTC. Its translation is CASSQGGAMNPSKNIQYF.

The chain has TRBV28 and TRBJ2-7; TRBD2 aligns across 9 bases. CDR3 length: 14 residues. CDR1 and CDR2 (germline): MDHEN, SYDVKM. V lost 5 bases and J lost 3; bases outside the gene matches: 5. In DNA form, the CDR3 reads TGTGCCAGCAGTCCAGAGCGGGGGGACTACGAGCAGTACTTC. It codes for CASSPERGDYEQYF. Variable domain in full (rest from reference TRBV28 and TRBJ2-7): DVKVTQSSRYLVKRTGEKVFLECVQDMDHENMFWYRQDPGLGLRLIYFSYDVKMKEKGDIPEGYSVSREKKERFSLILESASTNQTSMYLCASSPERGDYEQYFGPGTRLTVT.

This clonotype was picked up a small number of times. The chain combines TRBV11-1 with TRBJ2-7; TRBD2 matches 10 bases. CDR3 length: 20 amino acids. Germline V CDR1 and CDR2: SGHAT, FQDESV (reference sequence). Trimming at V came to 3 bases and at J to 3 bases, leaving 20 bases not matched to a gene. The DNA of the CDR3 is TGTGCCAGCAGCTTTGATGCAAGCGGGAGGGCCCCACTTCCTAGCTACGAGCAGTACTTC. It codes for CASSFDASGRAPLPSYEQYF.

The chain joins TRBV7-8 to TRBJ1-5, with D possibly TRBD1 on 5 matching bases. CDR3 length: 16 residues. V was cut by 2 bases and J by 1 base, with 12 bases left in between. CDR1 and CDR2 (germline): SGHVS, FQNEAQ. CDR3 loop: CASSLPVGRSNQPQHF. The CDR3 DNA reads TGTGCCAGCAGCTTACCGGTGGGGCGCAGCAATCAGCCCCAGCATTTT.

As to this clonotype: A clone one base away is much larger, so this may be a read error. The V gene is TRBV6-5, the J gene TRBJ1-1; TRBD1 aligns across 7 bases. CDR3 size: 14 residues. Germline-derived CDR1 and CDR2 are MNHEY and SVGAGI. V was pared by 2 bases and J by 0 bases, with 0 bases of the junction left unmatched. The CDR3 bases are TGTGCCAGCAGTTACGGACAGGTGAACACTGAAGCTTTCTTT. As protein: CASSYGQVNTEAFF.

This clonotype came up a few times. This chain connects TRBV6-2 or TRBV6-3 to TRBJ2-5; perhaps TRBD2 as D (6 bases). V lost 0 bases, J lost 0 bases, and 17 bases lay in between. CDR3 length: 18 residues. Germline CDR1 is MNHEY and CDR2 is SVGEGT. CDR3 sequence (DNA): TGTGCCAGCAGTTACTCGATCAAGGAGGGAATGTACCAAGAGACCCAGTACTTC. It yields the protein CASSYSIKEGMYQETQYF.

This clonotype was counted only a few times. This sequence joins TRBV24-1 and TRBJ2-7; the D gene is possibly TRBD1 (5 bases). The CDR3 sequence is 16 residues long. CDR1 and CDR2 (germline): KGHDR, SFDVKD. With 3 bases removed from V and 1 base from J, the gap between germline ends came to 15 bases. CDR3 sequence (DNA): TGTGCCACCAGTGATCCCCAGGGAAATAGGTCCTACGAGCAGTACTTC. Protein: CATSDPQGNRSYEQYF.